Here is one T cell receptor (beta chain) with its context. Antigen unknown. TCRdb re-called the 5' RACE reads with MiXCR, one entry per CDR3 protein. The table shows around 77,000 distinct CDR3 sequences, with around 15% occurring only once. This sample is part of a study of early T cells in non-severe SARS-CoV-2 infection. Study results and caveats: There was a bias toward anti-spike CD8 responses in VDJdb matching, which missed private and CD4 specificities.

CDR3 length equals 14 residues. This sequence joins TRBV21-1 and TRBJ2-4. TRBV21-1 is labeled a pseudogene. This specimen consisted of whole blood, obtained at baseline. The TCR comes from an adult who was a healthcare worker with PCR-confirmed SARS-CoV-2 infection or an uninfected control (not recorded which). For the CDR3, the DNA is TGTGCCAGCAGCAAGGCGGGTCCACGGGACATTCAGTACTTC. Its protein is CASSKAGPRDIQYF.